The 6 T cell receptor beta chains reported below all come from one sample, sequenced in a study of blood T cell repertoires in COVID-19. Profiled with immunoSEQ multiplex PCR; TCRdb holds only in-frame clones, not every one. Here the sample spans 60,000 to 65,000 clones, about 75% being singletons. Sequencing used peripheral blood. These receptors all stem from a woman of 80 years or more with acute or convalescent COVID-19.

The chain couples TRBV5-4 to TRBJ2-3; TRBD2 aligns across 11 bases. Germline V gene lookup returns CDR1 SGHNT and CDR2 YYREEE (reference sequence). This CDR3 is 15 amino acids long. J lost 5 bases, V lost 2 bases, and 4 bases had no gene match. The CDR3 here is CASSFPLAGVDTQYF. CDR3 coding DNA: TGTGCCAGCAGCTTCCCACTAGCGGGAGTAGATACGCAGTATTTT.

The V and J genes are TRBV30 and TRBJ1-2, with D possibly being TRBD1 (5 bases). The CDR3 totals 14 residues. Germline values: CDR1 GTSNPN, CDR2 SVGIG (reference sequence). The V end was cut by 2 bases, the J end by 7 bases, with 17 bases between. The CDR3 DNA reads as TGTGCCTGGAGTTTAAGGGGCAGTTTGGTTGGCTACACCTTC. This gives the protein CAWSLRGSLVGYTF. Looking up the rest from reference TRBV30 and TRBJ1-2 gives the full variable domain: SQTIHQWPATLVQPVGSPLSLECTVEGTSNPNLYWYRQAAGRGLQLLFYSVGIGQISSEVPQNLSASRPQDRQFILSSKKLLLSDSGFYLCAWSLRGSLVGYTFGSGTRLTVV.

The CDR3 region is CASSLRGGVSYNEQFF. The CDR3 nucleotides are TGTGCCAGCAGCTTACGGGGGGGCGTCAGCTACAATGAGCAGTTCTTC. J is TRBJ2-1 and V is TRBV7-6; TRBD2 aligns across 8 bases. Looked up from germline, CDR1 is SGHVS and CDR2 is FNYEAQ. Trimming cost V 2 bases and J 3 bases; bases outside gene matches: 6. The CDR3 sequence is 16 residues long.

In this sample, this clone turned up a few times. The CDR3 region is CASSPPLRDTQYF. Written as DNA, the CDR3 is TGTGCCAGCTCACCACCGCTAAGAGATACGCAGTATTTT. The chain is built from TRBV18 and TRBJ2-3; no definite D call. Germline CDR1 reads KGHSH; CDR2 reads LQKENI. The CDR3 extends over 13 amino acids. Trimming cost V 0 bases and J 5 bases, with 6 bases left between them.

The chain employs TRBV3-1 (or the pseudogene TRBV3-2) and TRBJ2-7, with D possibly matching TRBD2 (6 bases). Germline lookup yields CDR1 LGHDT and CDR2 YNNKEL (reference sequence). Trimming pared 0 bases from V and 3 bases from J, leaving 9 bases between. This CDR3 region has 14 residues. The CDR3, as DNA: TGTGCCAGCAGCCAAGAGGCCGGGAGCTACGAGCAGTACTTC. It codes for CASSQEAGSYEQYF.

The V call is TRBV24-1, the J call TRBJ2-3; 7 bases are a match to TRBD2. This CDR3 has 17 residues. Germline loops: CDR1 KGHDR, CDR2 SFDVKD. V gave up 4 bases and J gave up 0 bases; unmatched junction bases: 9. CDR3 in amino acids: CATSEASGRTSTDTQYF. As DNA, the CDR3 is TGTGCCACCAGTGAGGCTAGCGGTCGCACTAGCACAGATACGCAGTATTTT.